The rows below give T cell receptor beta chains drawn from one sample of a study of shared clonotypes between healthy human individuals. Sequencing was performed with immunoSEQ multiplex PCR; in TCRdb, only in-frame clones are kept and a portion is missing. The sample shows 950,000 to 1,300,000 clones, roughly 70% of them seen only once. Sample: memory CD4+ T cells sorted from blood. The receptor source for this set is a man aged 18 to 30 in good health. The CDR3 runs from the conserved cysteine through the conserved F or W. A D gene is named only where the DNA matches it firmly. Part of the rows lack a size; the others show once, few, many or a class for expanded clones.

j_call: TRBJ2-7
d_call: TRBD2
v_call: TRBV5-1
clone_size: .
cdr3_aa: CASSLGTSGRSGYEQYF
cdr3_nt: TGCGCCAGCAGCTTGGGGACTAGCGGGAGGTCCGGCTACGAGCAGTACTTC

j_call: TRBJ1-2
d_call: TRBD1
v_call: TRBV6-6
clone_size: few
cdr3_aa: CASSSQGSNGYTF
cdr3_nt: TGTGCCAGCAGTTCACAGGGGAGCAATGGCTACACCTTC

j_call: TRBJ1-5
d_call: TRBD1
v_call: TRBV25-1
clone_size: .
cdr3_aa: CASVGQGGQPQHF
cdr3_nt: TGTGCCAGCGTGGGACAGGGAGGCCAGCCCCAGCATTTT

j_call: TRBJ2-3
d_call: TRBD2
v_call: TRBV11-3
clone_size: .
cdr3_aa: CASSLGGSGATDTQYF
cdr3_nt: TGTGCCAGCAGCTTAGGCGGTAGCGGGGCCACAGATACGCAGTATTTT

j_call: TRBJ2-7
d_call: .
v_call: TRBV7-8
clone_size: .
cdr3_aa: CASRYLGWQGYEQYF
cdr3_nt: TGTGCCAGCAGGTATTTAGGTTGGCAGGGTTACGAGCAGTACTTC

j_call: TRBJ2-3
d_call: TRBD2
v_call: TRBV6-5
clone_size: .
cdr3_aa: CASSSSGTTDTQYF
cdr3_nt: TGTGCCAGCAGTTCTAGCGGGACGACAGATACGCAGTATTTT

j_call: TRBJ1-2
d_call: .
v_call: TRBV6-5
clone_size: .
cdr3_aa: CASTTGKGVYGYTF
cdr3_nt: TGTGCCAGCACCACCGGGAAGGGGGTTTATGGCTACACCTTC

j_call: TRBJ2-4
d_call: TRBD1
v_call: TRBV7-9
clone_size: .
cdr3_aa: CASSLVGQGNIQYF
cdr3_nt: TGTGCCAGCAGCTTAGTCGGACAGGGAAACATTCAGTACTTC

j_call: TRBJ2-5
d_call: TRBD2
v_call: TRBV9
clone_size: .
cdr3_aa: CASSVATSGIQETQYF
cdr3_nt: TGTGCCAGCAGCGTAGCGACTAGCGGAATACAAGAGACCCAGTACTTC

j_call: TRBJ2-3
d_call: .
v_call: TRBV30
clone_size: .
cdr3_aa: CAWSLGRNTQYF
cdr3_nt: TGTGCCTGGAGCCTGGGGCGAAATACGCAGTATTTT

j_call: TRBJ2-4
d_call: .
v_call: TRBV10-1
clone_size: .
cdr3_aa: CARGGEVQPIAKNIQYF
cdr3_nt: TGCGCCAGAGGGGGGGAGGTACAACCTATAGCCAAAAACATTCAGTACTTC

j_call: TRBJ1-5
d_call: .
v_call: TRBV5-1
clone_size: .
cdr3_aa: CASRSDGYSNQPQHF
cdr3_nt: TGCGCCAGCCGGAGTGACGGTTATAGCAATCAGCCCCAGCATTTT

j_call: TRBJ1-1
d_call: .
v_call: TRBV19
clone_size: .
cdr3_aa: CASSITGNTEAFF
cdr3_nt: TGTGCCAGTAGTATTACAGGAAACACTGAAGCTTTCTTT

j_call: TRBJ1-5
d_call: TRBD1
v_call: TRBV5-1
clone_size: .
cdr3_aa: CASSLASSDRVIQPQHF
cdr3_nt: TGCGCCAGCAGCTTGGCCTCCTCGGACAGGGTTATTCAGCCCCAGCATTTT

j_call: TRBJ2-3
d_call: .
v_call: TRBV29-1
clone_size: .
cdr3_aa: CSVSLPHRGDTQYF
cdr3_nt: TGCAGCGTCTCCCTCCCGCACCGCGGAGATACGCAGTATTTT

j_call: TRBJ2-3
d_call: .
v_call: TRBV18
clone_size: .
cdr3_aa: CASSADTQYF
cdr3_nt: TGTGCCAGCTCAGCAGATACGCAGTATTTT

j_call: TRBJ2-7
d_call: .
v_call: TRBV29-1
clone_size: .
cdr3_aa: CSVAWGVSYEQYF
cdr3_nt: TGCAGCGTTGCCTGGGGGGTATCCTACGAGCAGTACTTC

j_call: TRBJ2-7
d_call: TRBD2
v_call: TRBV4-1
clone_size: .
cdr3_aa: CASSQILTSGRCEQYF
cdr3_nt: TGCGCCAGCAGCCAAATATTGACTAGCGGGAGATGCGAGCAGTACTTC

j_call: TRBJ1-2
d_call: TRBD1
v_call: TRBV25-1
clone_size: .
cdr3_aa: CASSDPGGDFYGYTF
cdr3_nt: TGTGCCAGCAGTGACCCAGGGGGGGACTTCTATGGCTACACCTTC

j_call: TRBJ2-7
d_call: .
v_call: TRBV7-2
clone_size: once
cdr3_aa: CASSFGIQRSYEQYF
cdr3_nt: TGTGCCAGCAGCTTTGGGATTCAGCGGTCCTACGAGCAGTACTTC

j_call: TRBJ1-1
d_call: .
v_call: TRBV18
clone_size: .
cdr3_aa: CASSPRDMGASTEAFF
cdr3_nt: TGTGCCAGCTCACCCCGGGATATGGGGGCGAGCACTGAAGCTTTCTTT

j_call: TRBJ2-3
d_call: .
v_call: TRBV4-3
clone_size: once
cdr3_aa: CASSQEWDPTDTQYF
cdr3_nt: TGCGCCAGCAGCCAAGAATGGGACCCCACAGATACGCAGTATTTT

j_call: TRBJ1-2
d_call: .
v_call: TRBV5-5
clone_size: .
cdr3_aa: CASSSWTSNYGYTF
cdr3_nt: TGTGCCAGCAGCTCCTGGACAAGTAACTATGGCTACACCTTC

j_call: TRBJ1-2
d_call: .
v_call: TRBV4-1
clone_size: .
cdr3_aa: CASSQDSPARYGYTF
cdr3_nt: TGCGCCAGCAGCCAGGACTCCCCAGCCCGCTATGGCTACACCTTC

j_call: TRBJ1-5
d_call: .
v_call: TRBV6-5
clone_size: once
cdr3_aa: CASSSGGVAQHF
cdr3_nt: TGTGCCAGCAGTTCCGGGGGAGTGGCCCAGCATTTT

j_call: TRBJ1-1
d_call: .
v_call: TRBV5-1
clone_size: .
cdr3_aa: CASSLDPGENTEAFF
cdr3_nt: TGCGCCAGCAGCTTGGATCCAGGTGAGAACACTGAAGCTTTCTTT

j_call: TRBJ2-3
d_call: .
v_call: TRBV7-9
clone_size: .
cdr3_aa: CASSSRTASTDTQYF
cdr3_nt: TGTGCCAGCAGCTCCCGGACAGCTAGCACAGATACGCAGTATTTT

j_call: TRBJ2-7
d_call: TRBD2
v_call: TRBV14
clone_size: .
cdr3_aa: CASSPAGIPYEQYF
cdr3_nt: TGTGCCAGCAGCCCAGCGGGAATCCCCTACGAGCAGTACTTC

j_call: TRBJ2-5
d_call: .
v_call: TRBV5-1
clone_size: once
cdr3_aa: CASSAHAKETQYF
cdr3_nt: TGCGCCAGCAGCGCCCATGCCAAAGAGACCCAGTACTTC

j_call: TRBJ2-2
d_call: .
v_call: TRBV27
clone_size: .
cdr3_aa: CASSFTVNSGELFF
cdr3_nt: TGTGCCAGCAGTTTCACAGTTAACTCCGGGGAGCTGTTTTTT

j_call: TRBJ2-6
d_call: .
v_call: TRBV5-6
clone_size: .
cdr3_aa: CASSLIGQLLVAGANVLTF
cdr3_nt: TGTGCCAGCAGCTTGATAGGCCAGCTCCTCGTGGCTGGGGCCAACGTCCTGACTTTC

j_call: TRBJ2-7
d_call: TRBD1
v_call: TRBV6-5
clone_size: .
cdr3_aa: CASSRQGASEQYF
cdr3_nt: TGTGCCAGCAGCCGACAGGGGGCGTCCGAGCAGTACTTC

j_call: TRBJ1-3
d_call: .
v_call: TRBV4-2
clone_size: .
cdr3_aa: CASSQDATPGNTIYF
cdr3_nt: TGTGCCAGCAGCCAAGACGCCACTCCTGGAAACACCATATATTTT

j_call: TRBJ2-1
d_call: .
v_call: TRBV10-2
clone_size: .
cdr3_aa: CASSVVGDEQFF
cdr3_nt: TGCGCCAGCAGTGTCGTGGGGGATGAGCAGTTCTTC

j_call: TRBJ1-6
d_call: TRBD1
v_call: TRBV7-6
clone_size: .
cdr3_aa: CASSLQGGTNSPLHF
cdr3_nt: TGTGCCAGCAGCTTACAGGGGGGGACGAATTCACCCCTCCACTTT